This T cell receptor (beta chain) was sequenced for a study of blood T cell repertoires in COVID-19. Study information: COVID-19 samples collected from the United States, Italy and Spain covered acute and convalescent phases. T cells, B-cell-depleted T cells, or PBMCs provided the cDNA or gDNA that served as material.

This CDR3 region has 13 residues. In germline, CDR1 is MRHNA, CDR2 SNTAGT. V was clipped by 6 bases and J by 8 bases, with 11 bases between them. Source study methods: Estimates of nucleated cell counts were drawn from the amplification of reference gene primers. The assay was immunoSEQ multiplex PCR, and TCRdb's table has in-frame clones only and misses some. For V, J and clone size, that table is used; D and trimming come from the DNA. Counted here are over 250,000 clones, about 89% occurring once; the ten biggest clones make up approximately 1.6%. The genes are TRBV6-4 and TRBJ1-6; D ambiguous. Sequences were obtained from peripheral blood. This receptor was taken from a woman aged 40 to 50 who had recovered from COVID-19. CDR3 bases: TGTGCCAGCAGGGACCGGGTTGATTCACCCCTCCACTTT. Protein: CASRDRVDSPLHF.